This T cell receptor (beta chain) was obtained from a study of long-term antiretroviral therapy in people with HIV. Study outcomes and limitations: Absence of data on ART adherence, viral resistance or therapy changes was noted. Dominance of pre-ART expanded clones persisted, fluctuating and often declining after ART. Upon ART, diversity increased but remained lower than transplant donor controls.

Remarks on this clone: The antigen remains undetermined.

Samples were assayed with immunoSEQ v3.0 at survey level. Sequencing was performed with immunoSEQ multiplex PCR; in TCRdb, only in-frame clones are kept and a portion is missing. The repertoire holds tens of thousands of clones, with almost 85% as singletons. The V gene lost 2 bases and the J gene lost 2 bases, with 13 bases spanning the gap. The germline V gene encodes CDR1 SGHTA and CDR2 FQGTGA. The CDR3 is 17 amino acids. Post-ART PBMC samples numbered at least two per donor, and pre-ART ones at least one. Sample: unsorted PBMCs, taken 0.5 years after starting antiretroviral therapy. J is TRBJ2-6 and V is TRBV7-3; unclear D gene. The clonotype was recovered from a young man with HIV. The CDR3 sequence: CASSLVHGEAGANVLTF. The DNA for the CDR3 is TGTGCCAGCAGCTTAGTGCATGGGGAAGCTGGGGCCAACGTCCTGACTTTC.